A selection of T cell receptor beta chains follows, all from one sample in a study of STAT5B mutations in CD4+ large granular lymphocyte leukemia. Assay: immunoSEQ multiplex PCR; the TCRdb copy retains only in-frame clones and omits some. The sample carries more than 25,000 clones, about 76% recorded once. Input material: CD4+ T cells from blood buffy coats. These TCRs come from a human donor in good health. The CDR3 runs from the conserved cysteine through the conserved F or W. The D gene is left open where the match is weak. A row's size may be missing; if present it is once, few, many or a size class.

CDR3nt: TGTGCCAGCAGTTCCTCCGGAGCGGGGGGGCATTTTGCGCAGTATTTT
CDR3aa: CASSSSGAGGHFAQYF
abundance: .
j_gene: TRBJ2-3
d_gene: TRBD2
v_gene: TRBV6-6

CDR3nt: TGTGCCATCAGGGGGGGGGTGAACACCGGGGAGCTGTTTTTT
CDR3aa: CAIRGGVNTGELFF
abundance: once
j_gene: TRBJ2-2
d_gene: TRBD2
v_gene: TRBV10-3

CDR3nt: TGTGCCAGCTCCCGGGACAAAGATAGTGGATATGGCTACACCTTC
CDR3aa: CASSRDKDSGYGYTF
abundance: .
j_gene: TRBJ1-2
d_gene: .
v_gene: TRBV25-1

CDR3nt: TGCGCCAGCAGCTTGGATACAGGGGGGATTTATACGCAGTATTTT
CDR3aa: CASSLDTGGIYTQYF
abundance: .
j_gene: TRBJ2-3
d_gene: TRBD1
v_gene: TRBV5-1

CDR3nt: TGTGCCAGCTCGGGTGGCAATCAGCCCCAGCATTTT
CDR3aa: CASSGGNQPQHF
abundance: .
j_gene: TRBJ1-5
d_gene: .
v_gene: TRBV18

CDR3nt: TGTGCCAGCAGAACAGGTCCAGGGGGGGTTAGGGAGACCCAGTACTTC
CDR3aa: CASRTGPGGVRETQYF
abundance: .
j_gene: TRBJ2-5
d_gene: .
v_gene: TRBV5-4

CDR3nt: TGTGCCAGTAGACGGGGGGGGAGTAGCCCCAATGAGCAGTTCTTC
CDR3aa: CASRRGGSSPNEQFF
abundance: .
j_gene: TRBJ2-1
d_gene: TRBD2
v_gene: TRBV19

CDR3nt: TGTGCCAGCAGCCCCCAGGGAGCGGGAGGGCCTAGGGGTGAGACCCAGTACTTC
CDR3aa: CASSPQGAGGPRGETQYF
abundance: .
j_gene: TRBJ2-5
d_gene: TRBD2
v_gene: TRBV7-2

CDR3nt: TGTGCTAGCAGCGTGGGTAGACAAATAAACACCGGGGAGCTGTTTTTT
CDR3aa: CASSVGRQINTGELFF
abundance: .
j_gene: TRBJ2-2
d_gene: .
v_gene: TRBV7-7

CDR3nt: TGTGCCAGCAGCTTATTAAGTGGGGAGACCCAGTACTTC
CDR3aa: CASSLLSGETQYF
abundance: .
j_gene: TRBJ2-5
d_gene: .
v_gene: TRBV7-9

CDR3nt: TGTGCCAGTAGTATCGCAGCGGGTATTCAGCCCCAGCATTTT
CDR3aa: CASSIAAGIQPQHF
abundance: .
j_gene: TRBJ1-5
d_gene: .
v_gene: TRBV19

CDR3nt: TGTGCCAGCTCACCAGAAGCAGGGGGCTCCTATAATTCACCCCTCCACTTT
CDR3aa: CASSPEAGGSYNSPLHF
abundance: few
j_gene: TRBJ1-6
d_gene: TRBD1
v_gene: TRBV18

CDR3nt: TGTGCCAGCAGCTTAGAGGTGGGGACATACATTTTCTTC
CDR3aa: CASSLEVGTYIFF
abundance: .
j_gene: TRBJ2-1
d_gene: .
v_gene: TRBV7-2

CDR3nt: TGTGCCAGCAGTGAACAGAGCGAAGAGACCCAGTACTTC
CDR3aa: CASSEQSEETQYF
abundance: .
j_gene: TRBJ2-5
d_gene: .
v_gene: TRBV6-1

CDR3nt: TGTGCCAGCAGCCGTGATATCCAAGAGACCCAGTACTTC
CDR3aa: CASSRDIQETQYF
abundance: .
j_gene: TRBJ2-5
d_gene: .
v_gene: TRBV7-3

CDR3nt: TGTGCCAGCAGCTTAGAAGCGGGGGATTATGGCTACACCTTC
CDR3aa: CASSLEAGDYGYTF
abundance: .
j_gene: TRBJ1-2
d_gene: .
v_gene: TRBV11-3

CDR3nt: TGCAGCGTTGGGGGTCGGCGAGAGACCCAGTACTTC
CDR3aa: CSVGGRRETQYF
abundance: .
j_gene: TRBJ2-5
d_gene: .
v_gene: TRBV29-1

CDR3nt: TGTGCTAGTGCGATGGGTCCACGGGGTCAGCCCCAGCATTTT
CDR3aa: CASAMGPRGQPQHF
abundance: .
j_gene: TRBJ1-5
d_gene: .
v_gene: TRBV12-5

CDR3nt: TGTGCCAGCAGCTTAGGTCCAGGATACACCAGGGAGCTGTTTTTT
CDR3aa: CASSLGPGYTRELFF
abundance: .
j_gene: TRBJ2-2
d_gene: .
v_gene: TRBV7-8

CDR3nt: TGTGCCAGCGGGAGGCGAGACTACACCTTC
CDR3aa: CASGRRDYTF
abundance: few
j_gene: TRBJ1-2
d_gene: .
v_gene: TRBV6-1

CDR3nt: TGCGCCAGCAGCCAAGATGTAGCGGGGAACCAAGAGACCCAGTACTTC
CDR3aa: CASSQDVAGNQETQYF
abundance: .
j_gene: TRBJ2-5
d_gene: TRBD2
v_gene: TRBV4-1

CDR3nt: TGTGCCAGCAGTTCACGAATCCGGGACTTGAACACTGAAGCTTTCTTT
CDR3aa: CASSSRIRDLNTEAFF
abundance: once
j_gene: TRBJ1-1
d_gene: .
v_gene: TRBV11-3

CDR3nt: TGTGCCAGCAGCTTGGGACTAGCGGGAGGGCGAACCTACGAGCAGTACTTC
CDR3aa: CASSLGLAGGRTYEQYF
abundance: .
j_gene: TRBJ2-7
d_gene: TRBD2
v_gene: TRBV5-4

CDR3nt: TGTGCCAGCTCTTCGACAGATGGCGGCTCTGGAAACACCATATATTTT
CDR3aa: CASSSTDGGSGNTIYF
abundance: .
j_gene: TRBJ1-3
d_gene: .
v_gene: TRBV18

CDR3nt: TGCGCCAGCACCCGAGTCCGCCTAGCGGGGGGGAACACCGGGGAGCTGTTTTTT
CDR3aa: CASTRVRLAGGNTGELFF
abundance: .
j_gene: TRBJ2-2
d_gene: TRBD2
v_gene: TRBV10-2

CDR3nt: TGTGCCAGCAGCCCATTCCCCACAGGTAGCACTGAAGCTTTCTTT
CDR3aa: CASSPFPTGSTEAFF
abundance: once
j_gene: TRBJ1-1
d_gene: .
v_gene: TRBV5-6

CDR3nt: TGTGCCAGCAGTTCGAGGACAGGGGGCTTCTCACCCCTCCACTTT
CDR3aa: CASSSRTGGFSPLHF
abundance: .
j_gene: TRBJ1-6
d_gene: TRBD1
v_gene: TRBV28

CDR3nt: TGCAGCGTTGCTGGACCACAGGGGGCTGGGTACGAGCAGTACTTC
CDR3aa: CSVAGPQGAGYEQYF
abundance: .
j_gene: TRBJ2-7
d_gene: TRBD1
v_gene: TRBV29-1

CDR3nt: TGTGCCAGCAGTTTATCAAATTCAGGGTTTGCTGAAGCTTTCTTT
CDR3aa: CASSLSNSGFAEAFF
abundance: .
j_gene: TRBJ1-1
d_gene: .
v_gene: TRBV7-9

CDR3nt: TGTGCCAGCAGGCTGACAGTTCCGGAGGGCACTGAAGCTTTCTTT
CDR3aa: CASRLTVPEGTEAFF
abundance: once
j_gene: TRBJ1-1
d_gene: .
v_gene: TRBV27

CDR3nt: TGTGCCAGCAGTGCCCAGTCCGGGAGGGCCCTCAATGAGCAGTTCTTC
CDR3aa: CASSAQSGRALNEQFF
abundance: .
j_gene: TRBJ2-1
d_gene: TRBD2
v_gene: TRBV6-4

CDR3nt: TGTGCCAGCAGCCGGACTAGCGGGAGCGGTTACGAGCAGTACTTC
CDR3aa: CASSRTSGSGYEQYF
abundance: .
j_gene: TRBJ2-7
d_gene: TRBD2
v_gene: TRBV7-9

CDR3nt: TGTGCCAGCAGCTTAGGGGTTAACTATGGCTACACCTTC
CDR3aa: CASSLGVNYGYTF
abundance: .
j_gene: TRBJ1-2
d_gene: .
v_gene: TRBV7-6

CDR3nt: TGCAGCGTTAGACAGGGTGCGATCTATGGCTACACCTTC
CDR3aa: CSVRQGAIYGYTF
abundance: few
j_gene: TRBJ1-2
d_gene: TRBD1
v_gene: TRBV29-1

CDR3nt: TGTGCCAGCAGCCCTTTCTCTGGGGCCAACGTCCTGACTTTC
CDR3aa: CASSPFSGANVLTF
abundance: few
j_gene: TRBJ2-6
d_gene: .
v_gene: TRBV6-1

CDR3nt: TGTGCCAGCAGAGAAGACAGGGTGCTACAAGAGACCCAGTACTTC
CDR3aa: CASREDRVLQETQYF
abundance: .
j_gene: TRBJ2-5
d_gene: TRBD1
v_gene: TRBV6-1

CDR3nt: TGTGCCAGCAGCTTATATCTAGCGGGCAGCTCCTACGAGCAGTACTTC
CDR3aa: CASSLYLAGSSYEQYF
abundance: .
j_gene: TRBJ2-7
d_gene: TRBD2
v_gene: TRBV7-6

CDR3nt: TGCGCCAGCAGCTTGACCGAGGGGTCTAATGGGGAGACCCAGTACTTC
CDR3aa: CASSLTEGSNGETQYF
abundance: .
j_gene: TRBJ2-5
d_gene: .
v_gene: TRBV5-1

CDR3nt: TGTGCCTCCTGGGGGGGCTCTGGGGCCAACGTCCTGACTTTC
CDR3aa: CASWGGSGANVLTF
abundance: .
j_gene: TRBJ2-6
d_gene: TRBD2
v_gene: TRBV19

CDR3nt: TGTGCCAGCAGCTTGGGCTCTGGAAACACCATATATTTT
CDR3aa: CASSLGSGNTIYF
abundance: .
j_gene: TRBJ1-3
d_gene: .
v_gene: TRBV7-9

CDR3nt: TGCGCCAGCAGCCAAGGAGAGACGAGGAACACTGAAGCTTTCTTT
CDR3aa: CASSQGETRNTEAFF
abundance: .
j_gene: TRBJ1-1
d_gene: .
v_gene: TRBV4-1

CDR3nt: TGTGCCAGCAGTGATGGGGGTCAGCCCCAGCATTTT
CDR3aa: CASSDGGQPQHF
abundance: .
j_gene: TRBJ1-5
d_gene: .
v_gene: TRBV2

CDR3nt: TGCGCCAGCAGCCGGGGACAGGGAACTAATGAAAAACTGTTTTTT
CDR3aa: CASSRGQGTNEKLFF
abundance: .
j_gene: TRBJ1-4
d_gene: TRBD1
v_gene: TRBV4-1

CDR3nt: TGTGCCAGCAGCCAGGACCCACAAGAGACCCAGTACTTC
CDR3aa: CASSQDPQETQYF
abundance: .
j_gene: TRBJ2-5
d_gene: .
v_gene: TRBV5-4

CDR3nt: TGTGCCAGCAGCCCCAACTCGGGACTAGCGGGGCGTCGCGAGCAGTACTTC
CDR3aa: CASSPNSGLAGRREQYF
abundance: .
j_gene: TRBJ2-7
d_gene: TRBD2
v_gene: TRBV4-2

CDR3nt: TGTGCCAGCAGTGAGCAATGGAACACTGAAGCTTTCTTT
CDR3aa: CASSEQWNTEAFF
abundance: .
j_gene: TRBJ1-1
d_gene: .
v_gene: TRBV2

CDR3nt: TGTGCCAGCTCACCGCAGGGTAGCGGCAATCAGCCCCAGCATTTT
CDR3aa: CASSPQGSGNQPQHF
abundance: few
j_gene: TRBJ1-5
d_gene: .
v_gene: TRBV18

CDR3nt: TGTGCCAGCAGCTTGGCTTGGGATACGCAGTATTTT
CDR3aa: CASSLAWDTQYF
abundance: .
j_gene: TRBJ2-3
d_gene: .
v_gene: TRBV7-8

CDR3nt: TGTGCCAGCAGCCGCTCCGGCGGGAGGGCCTTTAGTAACGAGCAGTACTTC
CDR3aa: CASSRSGGRAFSNEQYF
abundance: few
j_gene: TRBJ2-7
d_gene: TRBD2
v_gene: TRBV4-2

CDR3nt: TGCGCCAGCAGCTTGGGCGAGGTCCCGGAGACCCAGTACTTC
CDR3aa: CASSLGEVPETQYF
abundance: .
j_gene: TRBJ2-5
d_gene: .
v_gene: TRBV5-1